A single sample gave rise to the 21 T cell receptor beta chains below, sequenced in a study of OX40 agonist ivuxolimab in advanced cancers. Using immunoSEQ multiplex PCR, the repertoire was profiled, and TCRdb retains in-frame clones only, with some absent. Among approximately 20,000 clones listed, around 89% were seen once. Sequencing was performed on CD4+ or CD8+ T cells sorted from blood, taken in a trial of the OX40 agonist ivuxolimab. All receptors come from an adult with an advanced solid tumor such as melanoma, head and neck, liver or kidney cancer.

The chain uses TRBV21-1 and TRBJ2-4; TRBD1 reflects the table's D call only, with no check against the DNA. TRBV21-1 is a pseudogene. CDR3 length: 15 residues. The CDR3 nucleotides are TGTGCCAGGAAACTGGGACAGCTAGCCAAAAACATTCAGTACTTC. Its translation: CARKLGQLAKNIQYF.

This sequence joins TRBV9 and TRBJ1-2; D may be TRBD1 (5 bases). Trimming stripped 3 bases from V and 7 bases from J, with 19 bases between. This CDR3 contains 15 residues. The germline V gene has CDR1 SGDLS and CDR2 YYNGEE. The CDR3 DNA is TGTGCCAGCAGCGCCCATATACAGGATACCCTTGGCTACACCTTC. Its protein product is CASSAHIQDTLGYTF. The variable domain in full, with the rest retrieved from reference TRBV9 and TRBJ1-2, is DSGVTQTPKHLITATGQRVTLRCSPRSGDLSVYWYQQSLDQGLQFLIQYYNGEERAKGNILERFSAQQFPDLHSELNLSSLELGDSALYFCASSAHIQDTLGYTFGSGTRLTVV.

This chain links TRBV7-6 with TRBJ1-2; 7 nucleotides agree with TRBD1. This CDR3 has 15 amino acids. After removal of 6 bases from V and 0 bases from J, the junction contained 7 bases not matched to a gene. CDR1 is SGHVS and CDR2 is FNYEAQ in the germline V gene. The CDR3 sequence: CASSPNRGANYGYTF. CDR3 sequence (DNA): TGTGCCAGCAGTCCTAACAGGGGAGCTAACTATGGCTACACCTTC.

This rearrangement joins TRBV4-1 to TRBJ2-1; a weak D match, TRBD2 (5 bases). Per germline, CDR1 MGHRA and CDR2 YSYEKL. This CDR3 is 15 amino acids long. The germline V and J ends were trimmed by 1 base and 1 base, with 8 bases remaining between them. This CDR3 reads CASSQASGSYNEQFF. The DNA of the CDR3 is TGCGCCAGCAGCCAAGCGTCGGGATCCTACAATGAGCAGTTCTTC.

This chain links TRBV5-1 with TRBJ1-1; 12 nucleotides match TRBD1. V lost 2 bases, J lost 4 bases, and 12 bases stayed unmatched. Germline V CDR1 and CDR2: SGHRS, YFSETQ. CDR3 length: 18 amino acids. CDR3 DNA: TGCGCCAGCAGCTTTAGCGGGACAGGGGGCTTGTCGGGCACTGAAGCTTTCTTT. Protein: CASSFSGTGGLSGTEAFF.

This clone appeared a few times. V gene TRBV6-5 combines with J gene TRBJ1-1, with unresolved D. This CDR3 is built from 13 residues. The V end lost 0 bases, the J end lost 4 bases, and 6 bases lay between the germline ends. Germline CDR1 reads MNHEY; CDR2 reads SVGAGI. The CDR3 DNA reads TGTGCCAGCAGTTACTCGGCGGGCACTGAAGCTTTCTTT. Translated, it gives CASSYSAGTEAFF.

The J gene is TRBJ2-3, the V gene TRBV25-1; unclear D gene. The germline V gene has CDR1 MGHDK and CDR2 SYGVNS. The CDR3 has 11 amino acids. V dropped 6 bases and J dropped 2 bases, with 3 bases sitting between them. The CDR3 DNA reads TGTGCCAGCAGCGCCACAGATACGCAGTATTTT. Translating gives CASSATDTQYF.

This sequence joins TRBV21-1 and TRBJ2-7. TRBV21-1 is shown as a pseudogene. There are 15 residues in the CDR3. CDR3 bases: TGTGCCAGCGGATCGAAGAGATCCCAAGCCTACGAGCAGTACTTC. This gives the protein CASGSKRSQAYEQYF.

V gene TRBV5-8 combines with J gene TRBJ1-2; D is unclear. Germline CDR1 and CDR2: SGHTS and YDEGEE. Between the trimmed V and J ends, which lost 0 bases and 2 bases, there was a span of 8 bases. This CDR3 is built from 14 residues. CDR3: CASSLVQRNYGYTF. CDR3 DNA sequence: TGTGCCAGCAGCTTGGTGCAGCGAAACTATGGCTACACCTTC. Complete variable domain (other parts from reference TRBV5-8 and TRBJ1-2): EAGVTQSPTHLIKTRGQQATLRCSPISGHTSVYWYQQALGLGLQFLLWYDEGEERNRGNFPPRFSGRQFPNYSSELNVNALELEDSALYLCASSLVQRNYGYTFGSGTRLTVV.

This clone appeared once. This chain links TRBV11-2 with TRBJ2-7, with a tentative D call TRBD2 (7 bases). Per germline, CDR1 SGHAT and CDR2 FQNNGV. The length of the CDR3 is 16 residues. The V and J ends lost 0 bases and 0 bases respectively, with 12 bases between them. The CDR3 sequence: CASSLDGGGHSYEQYF. The DNA for the CDR3 is TGTGCCAGCAGCTTAGACGGCGGGGGCCACTCCTACGAGCAGTACTTC.

The chain combines TRBV27 with TRBJ1-4, with a possible D match to TRBD1 (6 bases). Per germline, CDR1 MNHEY and CDR2 SMNVEV (reference sequence). Deletions cut 6 bases from V and 4 bases from J, with 12 bases between. This CDR3 comprises 14 residues. The chain's CDR3 is CASSYSDSNEKLFF. CDR3 in DNA: TGTGCCAGCAGCTACTCGGACAGTAATGAAAAACTGTTTTTT.

As concerns this clone: This specimen includes other DNA sequences encoding the same CDR3. This chain links TRBV9 with TRBJ2-7, with D uncertain. This CDR3 is 11 amino acids long. Germline values: CDR1 SGDLS, CDR2 YYNGEE. Trimming left V 4 bases short and J 3 bases short, with 5 bases between. The CDR3 loop reads CASSPGYEQYF. CDR3 in DNA: TGTGCCAGCAGCCCCGGCTACGAGCAGTACTTC.

This clone was detected once. J is TRBJ2-1 and V is TRBV2, with 8 bases aligning to TRBD1. Germline lookup yields CDR1 SNHLY and CDR2 FYNNEI. CDR3 length: 15 amino acids. Germline trimming cut 4 bases from V and 1 base from J; bases unmatched to any gene: 3. The CDR3 here is CASSARQGSYNEQFF. The CDR3 region has the DNA TGTGCCAGCAGTGCCCGACAGGGGTCCTACAATGAGCAGTTCTTC.

The chain recombines TRBV9 with TRBJ2-2; D is unclear. Germline CDR1 is SGDLS and CDR2 is YYNGEE. V was trimmed by 5 bases and J by 6 bases, leaving 5 bases between them. CDR3 size: 11 residues. In nucleotides, the CDR3 is TGTGCCAGCAGGGGATCCGGGGAGCTGTTTTTT. This translates into CASRGSGELFF.

V and J are TRBV2 and TRBJ1-5; D is undetermined. This CDR3 has 14 residues. Germline loops: CDR1 SNHLY, CDR2 FYNNEI. The V and J ends lost 0 bases and 1 base respectively, with 4 bases between them. CDR3 region: CASSEARSNQPQHF. Here the CDR3 DNA reads TGTGCCAGCAGTGAAGCCAGGAGCAATCAGCCCCAGCATTTT.

This clone was picked up one time. This chain connects TRBV15 to TRBJ2-3; D might be TRBD2 (5 bases). Looked up from germline, CDR1 is LNHNV and CDR2 is YYDKDF (reference sequence). The CDR3 contains 15 residues. V lost 5 bases and J 4 bases, leaving 16 bases between the germline ends. In nucleotides, the CDR3 is TGTGCCACCAGCGCCCCGGGAAACCGGCCAGATACGCAGTATTTT. Translated, it gives CATSAPGNRPDTQYF.

The V gene is TRBV27, the J gene TRBJ1-1; TRBD1 aligns across 8 bases. J gave up 0 bases and V 1 base, and 7 bases lay outside the gene matches. In germline, CDR1 is MNHEY, CDR2 SMNVEV (reference sequence). CDR3 length equals 17 residues. The CDR3 reads CASSLFRGQGVNTEAFF. Here the CDR3 DNA reads TGTGCCAGCAGTTTATTCAGGGGGCAAGGAGTGAACACTGAAGCTTTCTTT.

V is TRBV4-1 and J is TRBJ1-3, with D hard to call. Germline V gene sequence: CDR1 MGHRA, CDR2 YSYEKL. V was pared by 1 base and J by 8 bases, with 9 bases between. The CDR3 contains 13 residues. Written as DNA, the CDR3 is TGCGCCAGCAGCCAAGGGGTTAGTGACACCATATATTTT. Its protein is CASSQGVSDTIYF.

This CDR3 reads CASSLGRRINTEAFF. The CDR3 bases are TGTGCCAGCAGTTTAGGACGGAGGATAAACACTGAAGCTTTCTTT. This chain links TRBV27 with TRBJ1-1, with D unclear. The CDR3 covers 15 residues. V shed 2 bases and J shed 2 bases, with 12 bases lying between them. Germline values: CDR1 MNHEY, CDR2 SMNVEV (reference sequence).

The chain combines TRBV5-1 with TRBJ2-7, with TRBD2 identical over 7 bases. CDR1 and CDR2 (germline): SGHRS, YFSETQ. With V trimmed by 2 bases and J by 5 bases, 7 bases remained unmatched. CDR3 length equals 14 residues. The CDR3 reads CASSFAGVVDEQYF. DNA for the CDR3: TGCGCCAGCAGCTTTGCGGGAGTGGTTGACGAGCAGTACTTC.

The V and J genes are TRBV20-1 and TRBJ2-7; possibly TRBD1 or TRBD2 for D (5 bases each). This CDR3 contains 11 residues. V shed 6 bases and J shed 5 bases, with 11 bases lying between them. The germline V gene has CDR1 DFQATT and CDR2 SNEGSKA (reference sequence). Here the CDR3 reads CSAPTGHEQYF. CDR3 nucleotides: TGCAGTGCCCCCACGGGGCACGAGCAGTACTTC.